This T cell receptor (beta chain) was recovered during a study of vaccination and CD4 T cells after COVID-19. Trimming cost V 0 bases and J 0 bases, with 6 bases left between them. Germline lookup yields CDR1 LNHNV and CDR2 YYDKDF (reference sequence). There are 15 residues in the CDR3. Sequenced with the Oncomine TCR Beta short-read assay was DNA taken from cultured CD4+ T cells. TCRdb re-analysed the PCR reads in MiXCR, keeping a single row per CDR3 protein. Among roughly 26,000 distinct CDR3 sequences listed, 36% were seen once. As for time point: late sampling 161 to 241 days after vaccination in three convalescent patients. Treatment in this sample: approximately 9-day PBMC culture with coronavirus spike peptide pools or control peptides (ViraFEST assay). As for this clonotype: As yet, its antigen is unknown.

This TCR came from a human donor who had recovered from COVID-19. The chain joins TRBV15 to TRBJ2-1; D remains unclear. The sequencing here drew on CD4+ T cells from blood, cultured in vitro, taken about 7 months after SARS-CoV-2 vaccination. DNA of the CDR3: TGTGCCACCAGCAGAGATATAGGCTCCTACAATGAGCAGTTCTTC. This codes for CATSRDIGSYNEQFF.